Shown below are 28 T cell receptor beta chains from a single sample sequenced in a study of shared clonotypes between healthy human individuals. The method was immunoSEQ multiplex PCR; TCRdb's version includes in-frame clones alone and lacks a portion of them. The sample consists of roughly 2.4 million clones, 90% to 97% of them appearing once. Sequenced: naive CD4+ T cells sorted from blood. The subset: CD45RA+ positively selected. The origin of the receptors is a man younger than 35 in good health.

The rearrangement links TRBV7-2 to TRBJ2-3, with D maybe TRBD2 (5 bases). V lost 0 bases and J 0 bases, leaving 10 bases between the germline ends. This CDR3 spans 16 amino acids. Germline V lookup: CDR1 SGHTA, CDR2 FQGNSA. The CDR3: CASSLAGVTSTDTQYF. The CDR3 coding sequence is TGTGCCAGCAGCTTAGCGGGAGTAACTAGCACAGATACGCAGTATTTT.

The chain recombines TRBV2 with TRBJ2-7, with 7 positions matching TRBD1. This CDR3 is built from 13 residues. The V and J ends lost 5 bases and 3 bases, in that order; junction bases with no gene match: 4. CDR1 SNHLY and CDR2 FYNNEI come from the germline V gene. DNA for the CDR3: TGTGCCAGCAGTTCACAGGGGCTCTACGAGCAGTACTTC. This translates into CASSSQGLYEQYF.

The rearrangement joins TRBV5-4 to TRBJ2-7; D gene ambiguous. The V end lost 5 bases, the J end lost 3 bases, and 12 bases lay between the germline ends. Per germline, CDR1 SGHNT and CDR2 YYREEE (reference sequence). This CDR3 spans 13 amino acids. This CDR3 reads CASRKRPDYEQYF. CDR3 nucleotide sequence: TGTGCCAGCAGAAAACGACCCGACTACGAGCAGTACTTC.

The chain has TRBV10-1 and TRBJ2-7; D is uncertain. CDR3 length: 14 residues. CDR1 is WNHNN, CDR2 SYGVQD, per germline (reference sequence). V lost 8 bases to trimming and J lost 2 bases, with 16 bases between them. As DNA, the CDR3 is TGCGCCAGCTCTTCTTCATCGACCCCCTACGAGCAGTACTTC. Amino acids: CASSSSSTPYEQYF.

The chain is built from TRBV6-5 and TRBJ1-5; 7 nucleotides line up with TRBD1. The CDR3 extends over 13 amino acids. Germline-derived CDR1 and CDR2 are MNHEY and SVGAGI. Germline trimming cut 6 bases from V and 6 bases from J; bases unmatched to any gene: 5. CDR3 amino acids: CASSDRVAQPQHF. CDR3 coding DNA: TGTGCCAGCAGCGACAGGGTAGCTCAGCCCCAGCATTTT.

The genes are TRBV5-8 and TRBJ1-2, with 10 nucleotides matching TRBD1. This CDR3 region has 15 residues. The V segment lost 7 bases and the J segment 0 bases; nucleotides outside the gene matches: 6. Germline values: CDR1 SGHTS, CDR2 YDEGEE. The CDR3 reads CASGRDRGSNYGYTF. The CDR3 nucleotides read TGTGCCAGCGGTCGGGACAGGGGATCTAACTATGGCTACACCTTC. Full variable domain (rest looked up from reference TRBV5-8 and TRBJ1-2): EAGVTQSPTHLIKTRGQQATLRCSPISGHTSVYWYQQALGLGLQFLLWYDEGEERNRGNFPPRFSGRQFPNYSSELNVNALELEDSALYLCASGRDRGSNYGYTFGSGTRLTVV.

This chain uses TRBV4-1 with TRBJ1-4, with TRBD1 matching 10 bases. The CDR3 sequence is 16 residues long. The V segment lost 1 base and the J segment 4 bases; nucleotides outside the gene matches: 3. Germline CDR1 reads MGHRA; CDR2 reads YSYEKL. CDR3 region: CASSQGQGAINEKLFF. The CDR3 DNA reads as TGCGCCAGCAGCCAAGGACAGGGGGCAATTAATGAAAAACTGTTTTTT.

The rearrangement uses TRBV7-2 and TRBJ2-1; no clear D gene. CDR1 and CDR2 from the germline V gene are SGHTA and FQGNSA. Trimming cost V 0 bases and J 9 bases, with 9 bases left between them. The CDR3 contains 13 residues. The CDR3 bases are TGTGCCAGCAGCTTAGCGCTAGGAACTGAGCAGTTCTTC. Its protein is CASSLALGTEQFF. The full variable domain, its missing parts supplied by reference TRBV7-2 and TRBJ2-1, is GAGVSQSPSNKVTEKGKDVELRCDPISGHTALYWYRQSLGQGLEFLIYFQGNSAPDKSGLPSDRFSAERTGGSVSTLTIQRTQQEDSAVYLCASSLALGTEQFFGPGTRLTVL.

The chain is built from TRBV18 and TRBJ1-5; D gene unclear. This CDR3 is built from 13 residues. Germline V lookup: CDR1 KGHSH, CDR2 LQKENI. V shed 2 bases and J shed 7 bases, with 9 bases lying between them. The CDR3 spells CASSPRREQPQHF. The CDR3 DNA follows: TGTGCCAGCTCACCAAGGAGAGAACAGCCCCAGCATTTT.

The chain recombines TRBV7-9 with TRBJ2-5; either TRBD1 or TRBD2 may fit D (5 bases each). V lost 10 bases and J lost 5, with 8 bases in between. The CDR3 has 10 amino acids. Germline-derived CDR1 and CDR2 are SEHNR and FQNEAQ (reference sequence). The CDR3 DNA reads TGTGCCACCTGGGGGGAGACCCAGTACTTC. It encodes CATWGETQYF.

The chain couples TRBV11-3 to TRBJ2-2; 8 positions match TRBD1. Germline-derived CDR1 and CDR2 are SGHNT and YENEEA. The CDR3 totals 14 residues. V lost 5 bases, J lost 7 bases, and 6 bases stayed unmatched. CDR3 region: CASSQGQVYGELFF. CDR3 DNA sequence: TGTGCCAGCAGCCAGGGACAGGTGTACGGGGAGCTGTTTTTT.

The CDR3 DNA reads TGTGCCAGCAGCTTAGTTGGGACAGGGAATACCTACAATGAGCAGTTCTTC. Its protein product is CASSLVGTGNTYNEQFF. The gene calls are TRBV13 and TRBJ2-1; TRBD1 agrees at 9 bases. Looked up from germline, CDR1 is PRHDT and CDR2 is FYEKMQ (reference sequence). The CDR3 is made up of 17 amino acids. The junction had 6 bases not matched to a gene; V was cut back by 1 base and J by 2 bases.

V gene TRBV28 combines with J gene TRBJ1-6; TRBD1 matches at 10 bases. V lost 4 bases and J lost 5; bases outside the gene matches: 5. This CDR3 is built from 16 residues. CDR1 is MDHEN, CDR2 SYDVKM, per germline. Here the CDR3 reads CASSSPDRGNNSPLHF. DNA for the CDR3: TGTGCCAGCAGTTCTCCGGACAGGGGGAATAATTCACCCCTCCACTTT.

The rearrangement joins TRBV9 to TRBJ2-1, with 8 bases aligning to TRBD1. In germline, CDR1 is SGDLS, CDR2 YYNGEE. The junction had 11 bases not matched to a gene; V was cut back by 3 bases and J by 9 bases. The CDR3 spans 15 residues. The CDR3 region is CASSGRGTGYVEQFF. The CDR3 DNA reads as TGTGCCAGCAGCGGGAGGGGGACAGGTTATGTTGAGCAGTTCTTC.

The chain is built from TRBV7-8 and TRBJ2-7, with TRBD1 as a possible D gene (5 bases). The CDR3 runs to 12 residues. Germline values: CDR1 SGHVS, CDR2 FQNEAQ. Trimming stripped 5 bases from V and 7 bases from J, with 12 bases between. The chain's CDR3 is CASSPQGWEQYF. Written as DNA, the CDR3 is TGTGCCAGCAGCCCGCAGGGTTGGGAGCAGTACTTC.

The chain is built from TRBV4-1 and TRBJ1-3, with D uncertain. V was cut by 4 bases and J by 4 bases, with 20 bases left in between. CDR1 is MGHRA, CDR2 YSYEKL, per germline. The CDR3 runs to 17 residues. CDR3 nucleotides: TGCGCCAGCAGCCTTACCGGACCCACTCCGGGGGGAAACACCATATATTTT. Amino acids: CASSLTGPTPGGNTIYF.

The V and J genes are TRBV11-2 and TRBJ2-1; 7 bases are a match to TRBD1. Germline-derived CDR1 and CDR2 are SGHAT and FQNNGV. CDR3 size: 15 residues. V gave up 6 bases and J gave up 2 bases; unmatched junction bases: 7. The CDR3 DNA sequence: TGTGCCAGCAGGGCAAGACAGGGTCCCTACAATGAGCAGTTCTTC. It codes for CASRARQGPYNEQFF.

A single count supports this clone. This chain's CDR3 is CASSQELLAGGTYEQYF. CDR3 in DNA: TGCGCCAGCAGCCAAGAGTTGCTAGCGGGGGGGACCTACGAGCAGTACTTC. V gene TRBV4-3 combines with J gene TRBJ2-7; 12 bases fit TRBD2. V lost 0 bases to trimming and J lost 2 bases; unmatched junction nucleotides: 5. The V gene's germline CDR1 is LGHNA and CDR2 YSLEER. The length of the CDR3 is 17 residues.

Written as DNA, the CDR3 is TGTGCCAGCAGCTCGGGACCGCGCACAGATACGCAGTATTTT. It yields the protein CASSSGPRTDTQYF. The genes are TRBV28 and TRBJ2-3; D assignment may be TRBD1 or TRBD2 (5 bases each). This CDR3 spans 14 amino acids. Germline V gene data show CDR1 as MDHEN and CDR2 as SYDVKM. Trimming removed 6 bases from V and 1 base from J, with 11 bases in between.

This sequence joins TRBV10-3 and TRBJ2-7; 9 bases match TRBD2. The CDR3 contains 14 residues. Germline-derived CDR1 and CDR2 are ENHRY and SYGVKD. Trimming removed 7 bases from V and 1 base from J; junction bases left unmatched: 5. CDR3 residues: CAITPAGGSYEQYF. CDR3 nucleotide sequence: TGTGCCATCACACCAGCGGGGGGATCCTACGAGCAGTACTTC.

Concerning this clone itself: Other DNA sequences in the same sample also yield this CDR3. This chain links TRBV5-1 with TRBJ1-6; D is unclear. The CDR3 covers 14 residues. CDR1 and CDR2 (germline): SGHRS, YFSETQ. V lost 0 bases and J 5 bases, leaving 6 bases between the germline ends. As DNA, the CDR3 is TGCGCCAGCAGCTTGGGGGCAGATAATTCACCCCTCCACTTT. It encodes CASSLGADNSPLHF.

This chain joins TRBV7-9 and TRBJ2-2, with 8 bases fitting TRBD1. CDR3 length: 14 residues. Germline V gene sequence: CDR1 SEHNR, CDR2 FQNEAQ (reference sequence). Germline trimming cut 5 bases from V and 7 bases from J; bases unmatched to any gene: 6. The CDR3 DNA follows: TGTGCCAGCAGCCCGAACGGACAGGGCGGGGAGCTGTTTTTT. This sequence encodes CASSPNGQGGELFF.

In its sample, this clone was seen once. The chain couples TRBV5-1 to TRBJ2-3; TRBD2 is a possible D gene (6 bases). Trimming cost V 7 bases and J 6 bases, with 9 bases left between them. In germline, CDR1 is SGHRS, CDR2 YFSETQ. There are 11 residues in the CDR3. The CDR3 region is CASVGGDTQYF. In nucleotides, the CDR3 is TGCGCCAGCGTCGGAGGGGATACGCAGTATTTT.

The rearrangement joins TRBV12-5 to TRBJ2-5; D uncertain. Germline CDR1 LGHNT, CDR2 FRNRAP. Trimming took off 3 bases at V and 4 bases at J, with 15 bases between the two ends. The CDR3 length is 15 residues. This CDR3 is CASGFGWTLGETQYF. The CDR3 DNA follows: TGTGCTAGTGGTTTTGGGTGGACGCTCGGAGAGACCCAGTACTTC.

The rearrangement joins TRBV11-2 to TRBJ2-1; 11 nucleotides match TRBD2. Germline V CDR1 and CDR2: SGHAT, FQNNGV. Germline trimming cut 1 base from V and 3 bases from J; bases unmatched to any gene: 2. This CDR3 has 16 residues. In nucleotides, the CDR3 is TGTGCCAGCAGCTTAGCAGGGACTAGCGGCTACAATGAGCAGTTCTTC. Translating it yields CASSLAGTSGYNEQFF.

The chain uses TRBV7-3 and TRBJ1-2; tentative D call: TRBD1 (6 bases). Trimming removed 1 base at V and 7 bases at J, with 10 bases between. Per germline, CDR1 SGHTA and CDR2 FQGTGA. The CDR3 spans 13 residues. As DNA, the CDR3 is TGTGCCAGCAGCTTAAGGGCAGGGGCTGGCTACACCTTC. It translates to CASSLRAGAGYTF.

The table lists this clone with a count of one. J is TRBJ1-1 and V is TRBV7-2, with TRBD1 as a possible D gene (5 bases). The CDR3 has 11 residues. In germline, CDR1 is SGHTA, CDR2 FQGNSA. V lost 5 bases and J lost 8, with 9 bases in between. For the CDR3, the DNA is TGTGCCAGCAGCCCCAGACAGGAAGCTTTCTTT. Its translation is CASSPRQEAFF.

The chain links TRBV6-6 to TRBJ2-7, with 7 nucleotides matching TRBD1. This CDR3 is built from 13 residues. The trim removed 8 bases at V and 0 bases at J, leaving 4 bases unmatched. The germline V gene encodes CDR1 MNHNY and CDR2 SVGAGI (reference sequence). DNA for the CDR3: TGTGCCAGCGCCCGGGACAGCTCCTACGAGCAGTACTTC. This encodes CASARDSSYEQYF.